This TCR beta chain was retrieved from a study of blood T cells in healthy people across ages. The germline gives CDR1 SGHAT, CDR2 FQNNGV. The CDR3 length is 14 residues. Trimming left V 5 bases short and J 6 bases short, with 16 bases between. Next came a second PCR, run for about 7 to 12 cycles, which used a sample-barcoded 5' primer along with a J-beta primer mix. TCRdb re-derived calls from the 5' RACE reads in MiXCR, one entry per CDR3 protein. The sample consists of approximately 360,000 distinct CDR3 sequences, about 49% of them appearing once. This clonotype came up a few times. The TCR comes from a man between 60 and 75 years old in good health. Sequencing used blood. The gene calls are TRBV11-2 and TRBJ1-1, with D uncertain. The CDR3 here is CASSPFLGGAEAFF. The CDR3 nucleotides read TGTGCCAGCAGCCCTTTTCTCGGTGGCGCTGAAGCTTTCTTT.